Below are 27 T cell receptor beta chains sequenced from a single sample in a study of cytomegalovirus exposure and HLA in healthy donors. The PCR made use of 60 Vbeta and 13 Jbeta primers. Generated by immunoSEQ multiplex PCR, the TCRdb table keeps only in-frame clones and is missing some. The sample has about 180,000 clones; 80% are singletons. The sequenced sample consisted of PBMCs. These receptor sequences come from a girl aged 10 to 17 in good health and CMV-seropositive.

This chain connects TRBV19 to TRBJ2-6; D gene uncertain. The CDR3 is 13 amino acids. The germline gives CDR1 LNHDA, CDR2 SQIVND (reference sequence). V dropped 7 bases and J dropped 6 bases, with 10 bases sitting between them. The CDR3 spells CASKAFQANVLTF. CDR3 sequence (DNA): TGTGCCAGTAAAGCCTTTCAGGCCAACGTCCTGACTTTC. The full variable domain, its missing parts supplied by reference TRBV19 and TRBJ2-6, is DGGITQSPKYLFRKEGQNVTLSCEQNLNHDAMYWYRQDPGQGLRLIYYSQIVNDFQKGDIAEGYSVSREKKESFPLTVTSAQKNPTAFYLCASKAFQANVLTFGAGSRLTVL.

The chain recombines TRBV9 with TRBJ2-2; the D gene is possibly TRBD1 (5 bases). Germline V CDR1 and CDR2: SGDLS, YYNGEE. This CDR3 spans 15 amino acids. Trimming stripped 0 bases from V and 5 bases from J, with 11 bases between. In nucleotides, the CDR3 is TGTGCCAGCAGCGTAGAGGGCACAGGAACCGGGGAGCTGTTTTTT. It codes for CASSVEGTGTGELFF. Based on the CDR3 plus reference TRBV9 and TRBJ2-2, the full variable domain is DSGVTQTPKHLITATGQRVTLRCSPRSGDLSVYWYQQSLDQGLQFLIQYYNGEERAKGNILERFSAQQFPDLHSELNLSSLELGDSALYFCASSVEGTGTGELFFGEGSRLTVL.

The J gene is TRBJ2-7, the V gene TRBV4-2, with D possibly TRBD2 on 6 matching bases. Germline V gene lookup returns CDR1 LGHNA and CDR2 YNFKEQ. The length of the CDR3 is 14 residues. The V gene lost 0 bases and the J gene lost 4 bases, with 10 bases spanning the gap. The CDR3 sequence: CASSQDLALYEQYF. In DNA, the CDR3 is TGTGCCAGCAGCCAAGATCTAGCGTTATACGAGCAGTACTTC.

The V call is TRBV27, the J call TRBJ2-5, with a possible D match to TRBD2 (5 bases). Germline V gene lookup returns CDR1 MNHEY and CDR2 SMNVEV (reference sequence). This CDR3 comprises 14 residues. V lost 2 bases and J lost 2, with 9 bases in between. CDR3 in amino acids: CASSLSSAQETQYF. The CDR3 region has the DNA TGTGCCAGCAGTTTAAGTAGCGCGCAAGAGACCCAGTACTTC.

The chain is built from TRBV29-1 and TRBJ2-3, with 7 bases aligning to TRBD2. This CDR3 spans 15 amino acids. The germline CDR1 and CDR2 sequences are SQVTM and ANQGSEA. V shed 5 bases and J 8 bases; nucleotides not matched to a gene: 16. This chain's CDR3 is CSVSPWGGSRGTQYF. The CDR3 bases are TGCAGCGTTAGCCCTTGGGGCGGGAGTAGAGGTACGCAGTATTTT.

The V call is TRBV29-1, the J call TRBJ2-7; D might be TRBD1 (5 bases). The length of the CDR3 is 12 residues. V lost 3 bases to trimming and J lost 2 bases, with 8 bases between them. Germline loops: CDR1 SQVTM, CDR2 ANQGSEA. The CDR3 sequence is CSVETATYEQYF. CDR3 bases: TGCAGCGTTGAGACAGCTACCTACGAGCAGTACTTC.

Remarks on this clone: A junction end diverges from the germline sequence, so it may reflect a read error. Other nucleotide sequences in the sample specify the same CDR3. The V gene is TRBV4-1, the J gene TRBJ1-1, with 7 positions matching TRBD1. The germline V gene encodes CDR1 MGHRA and CDR2 YSYEKL. This CDR3 is 15 amino acids long. CDR3 DNA: TGCGCCAGCAGCCAAGAGGGGACAGTGAACACTGAGGCTTTCTTT. Translated: CASSQEGTVNTEAFF.

The V gene is TRBV5-1, the J gene TRBJ2-3, with D hard to call. Deletions cut 1 base from V and 3 bases from J, with 12 bases between. The CDR3 spans 15 residues. Germline V gene lookup returns CDR1 SGHRS and CDR2 YFSETQ. The CDR3 DNA sequence: TGCGCCAGCAGCTTGATCGTCCAGGAAACAGATACGCAGTATTTT. Its translation: CASSLIVQETDTQYF.

This chain uses TRBV27 with TRBJ1-2; possible D gene TRBD1, 5 bases. CDR1 is MNHEY, CDR2 SMNVEV, per germline (reference sequence). This CDR3 is built from 13 residues. V was clipped by 5 bases and J by 2 bases, with 9 bases between them. The CDR3 sequence: CASSRGSNYGYTF. The CDR3, as DNA: TGTGCCAGCAGTAGGGGATCAAACTATGGCTACACCTTC.

This chain uses TRBV29-1 with TRBJ2-5; 12 bases match TRBD2. The CDR3 spans 14 residues. Germline trimming cut 6 bases from V and 5 bases from J; bases unmatched to any gene: 7. Germline loops: CDR1 SQVTM, CDR2 ANQGSEA. The CDR3 is CSVNLAGGWETQYF. For the CDR3, the DNA is TGCAGCGTCAACCTAGCGGGAGGGTGGGAGACCCAGTACTTC.

The rearrangement joins TRBV2 to TRBJ2-7, with a weak D call TRBD2 (6 bases). CDR3 length: 15 amino acids. V lost 6 bases, J lost 2 bases, and 17 bases lay in between. CDR1 SNHLY and CDR2 FYNNEI come from the germline V gene. The chain's CDR3 is CASSVPGLPTYEQYF. The CDR3 DNA follows: TGTGCCAGCAGCGTTCCGGGACTCCCAACCTACGAGCAGTACTTC.

The chain uses TRBV28 and TRBJ2-6; the D is unclear. This CDR3 is built from 17 residues. The germline V and J ends were trimmed by 2 bases and 0 bases, with 11 bases remaining between them. Germline assignment: CDR1 MDHEN and CDR2 SYDVKM. CDR3 amino acids: CASSLMVSTSGANVLTF. The CDR3 coding sequence is TGTGCCAGCAGTTTAATGGTCAGTACCTCTGGGGCCAACGTCCTGACTTTC.

The chain recombines TRBV7-2 with TRBJ2-7; possibly TRBD2 for D (5 bases). Trimming cost V 6 bases and J 0 bases, with 9 bases left between them. Looked up from germline, CDR1 is SGHTA and CDR2 is FQGNSA. The CDR3 spans 13 residues. The CDR3 is CASRVGSSYEQYF. CDR3 coding DNA: TGTGCCAGCAGGGTAGGGAGCTCCTACGAGCAGTACTTC.

This chain connects TRBV5-1 to TRBJ2-7, with D possibly matching TRBD1 (5 bases). This CDR3 comprises 14 residues. Trimming left V 10 bases short and J 3 bases short, with 20 bases between. Germline lookup yields CDR1 SGHRS and CDR2 YFSETQ. Here the CDR3 DNA reads TGCGCCTCACGGCTCGGCTGGACAAACTACGAGCAGTACTTC. Amino acids: CASRLGWTNYEQYF.

This clone turned up a few times. The chain recombines TRBV2 with TRBJ1-6, with 7 nucleotides matching TRBD1. V shed 2 bases, J shed 6 bases, and the junction held 4 bases outside the gene matches. CDR3 size: 15 residues. From germline, CDR1 is SNHLY and CDR2 FYNNEI. CDR3 residues: CASSERGRVNSPLHF. CDR3 sequence (DNA): TGTGCCAGCAGTGAAAGGGGGCGGGTTAATTCACCCCTCCACTTT. The complete variable domain, with remaining parts taken from reference TRBV2 and TRBJ1-6, reads EPEVTQTPSHQVTQMGQEVILRCVPISNHLYFYWYRQILGQKVEFLVSFYNNEISEKSEIFDDQFSVERPDGSNFTLKIRSTKLEDSAMYFCASSERGRVNSPLHFGNGTRLTVT.

This clone was seen a few times. V is TRBV6-5 and J is TRBJ1-1, with 7 bases identical to TRBD1. J was trimmed by 4 bases and V by 2 bases; bases with no gene match: 4. Per germline, CDR1 MNHEY and CDR2 SVGAGI. This CDR3 spans 14 amino acids. Written as DNA, the CDR3 is TGTGCCAGCAGTTACGAGGGGGCGTTCACTGAAGCTTTCTTT. Translation: CASSYEGAFTEAFF.

The CDR3 region has the DNA TGTGCCAGCAGCTGGGGCGGCAGAAGCAATCAGCCCCAGCATTTT. Its protein product is CASSWGGRSNQPQHF. The chain is built from TRBV5-6 and TRBJ1-5; D may be TRBD1 (5 bases). The CDR3 is made up of 15 amino acids. Between the trimmed V and J ends, which lost 3 bases and 1 base, there was a span of 11 bases. Germline V CDR1 and CDR2: SGHDT, YYEEEE.

This clone rates as medium-sized (0.01 to 0.1%). This sequence joins TRBV30 and TRBJ1-5, with D perhaps TRBD1 (6 bases). Germline CDR1 GTSNPN, CDR2 SVGIG (reference sequence). The CDR3 covers 14 residues. V was cut by 1 base and J by 2 bases, with 9 bases left in between. The CDR3: CAWSAPGGNQPQHF. The CDR3 region has the DNA TGTGCCTGGAGTGCACCAGGGGGCAATCAGCCCCAGCATTTT.

The gene calls are TRBV5-6 and TRBJ1-2; possibly TRBD1 for D (5 bases). This CDR3 has 16 amino acids. CDR1 SGHDT and CDR2 YYEEEE come from the germline V gene. The V end lost 1 base, the J end lost 3 bases, and 16 bases lay between the germline ends. CDR3 DNA sequence: TGTGCCAGCAGCTTGTTTGGGCAGGGAGGTCACTATGGCTACACCTTC. Translated, it gives CASSLFGQGGHYGYTF.

The sample holds one count of this clone. The chain links TRBV19 to TRBJ2-7, with 7 bases fitting TRBD1. The germline V gene encodes CDR1 LNHDA and CDR2 SQIVND (reference sequence). The CDR3 sequence is 13 residues long. V lost 8 bases to trimming and J lost 7 bases; unmatched junction nucleotides: 11. The CDR3 nucleotides are TGTGCCAGTGGAGACAGGGACATGTGGGAGCAGTACTTC. Residues: CASGDRDMWEQYF.

The chain combines TRBV9 with TRBJ1-4, with 10 bases aligning to TRBD1. Germline-derived CDR1 and CDR2 are SGDLS and YYNGEE. Trimming cost V 7 bases and J 8 bases; bases outside gene matches: 11. This CDR3 comprises 15 residues. Here the CDR3 reads CASGAKRTGGEKLFF. CDR3 nucleotides: TGTGCCAGCGGAGCGAAAAGGACAGGGGGGGAAAAACTGTTTTTT.

The chain links TRBV19 to TRBJ2-7; 8 bases are a match to TRBD1. CDR1 and CDR2 (germline): LNHDA, SQIVND (reference sequence). The CDR3 is made up of 13 amino acids. Trimming took 6 bases from V and 5 from J; bases not matched to a gene: 6. The CDR3 DNA reads as TGTGCCAGTAGCACCACAGGGGGGCACGAGCAGTACTTC. It encodes CASSTTGGHEQYF. Combining the CDR3 with reference TRBV19 and TRBJ2-7 gives the whole variable domain DGGITQSPKYLFRKEGQNVTLSCEQNLNHDAMYWYRQDPGQGLRLIYYSQIVNDFQKGDIAEGYSVSREKKESFPLTVTSAQKNPTAFYLCASSTTGGHEQYFGPGTRLTVT.

V and J are TRBV12-5 and TRBJ2-2, with a tentative D call TRBD2 (6 bases). The CDR3 is made up of 12 amino acids. V was cut by 5 bases and J by 14 bases, with 15 bases left in between. Germline-derived CDR1 and CDR2 are LGHNT and FRNRAP. CDR3 sequence: CASGPGGPVLFF. In DNA form, the CDR3 reads TGTGCTAGTGGTCCCGGGGGTCCAGTCCTGTTTTTT.

This clone was recorded a few times. V and J are TRBV6-5 and TRBJ2-1; 7 nucleotides line up with TRBD1. CDR1 is MNHEY, CDR2 SVGAGI, per germline. V shed 7 bases and J 6 bases; nucleotides not matched to a gene: 9. The CDR3 runs to 14 residues. For the CDR3, the DNA is TGTGCCAGCACCATGACACAGGGGATCAATGAGCAGTTCTTC. This sequence encodes CASTMTQGINEQFF.

V is TRBV7-9 and J is TRBJ1-3; TRBD1 agrees at 7 bases. V lost 5 bases and J lost 1; bases outside the gene matches: 5. The CDR3 is 15 residues long. CDR1 is SEHNR, CDR2 FQNEAQ, per germline (reference sequence). The CDR3 is CASSRQGVSGNTIYF. CDR3 DNA: TGTGCCAGCAGCCGTCAGGGGGTTTCTGGAAACACCATATATTTT.

This chain uses TRBV5-4 with TRBJ1-1, with unresolved D. CDR1 is SGHNT, CDR2 YYREEE, per germline (reference sequence). The CDR3 is made up of 13 amino acids. Trimming took off 0 bases at V and 1 base at J, with 4 bases between the two ends. CDR3 sequence: CASSLAGNTEAFF. In nucleotides, the CDR3 is TGTGCCAGCAGCTTGGCCGGGAACACTGAAGCTTTCTTT.

This chain joins TRBV9 and TRBJ2-1; no clear D. The V gene lost 2 bases and the J gene lost 9 bases, with 15 bases spanning the gap. The CDR3 has 14 residues. Germline V gives CDR1 SGDLS, CDR2 YYNGEE. The CDR3 nucleotides read TGTGCCAGCAGCGTGGCGGTCGAAAGCAGTGAGCAGTTCTTC. This gives the protein CASSVAVESSEQFF.